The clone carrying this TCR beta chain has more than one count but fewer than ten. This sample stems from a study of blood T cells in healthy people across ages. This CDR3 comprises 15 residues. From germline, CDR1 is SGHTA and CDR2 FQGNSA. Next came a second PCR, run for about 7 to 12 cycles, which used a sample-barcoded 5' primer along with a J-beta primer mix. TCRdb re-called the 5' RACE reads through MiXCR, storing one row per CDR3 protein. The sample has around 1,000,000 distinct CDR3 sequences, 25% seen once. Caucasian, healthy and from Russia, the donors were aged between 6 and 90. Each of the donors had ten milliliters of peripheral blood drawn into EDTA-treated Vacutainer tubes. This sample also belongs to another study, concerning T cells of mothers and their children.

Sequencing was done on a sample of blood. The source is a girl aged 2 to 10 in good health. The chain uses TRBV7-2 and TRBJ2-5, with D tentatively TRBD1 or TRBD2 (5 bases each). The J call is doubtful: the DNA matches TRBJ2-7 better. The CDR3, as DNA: TGTGCCAGCAGCTCAGGGACCTCCTACTCCTACGAGCAGTACTTC. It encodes CASSSGTSYSYEQYF.